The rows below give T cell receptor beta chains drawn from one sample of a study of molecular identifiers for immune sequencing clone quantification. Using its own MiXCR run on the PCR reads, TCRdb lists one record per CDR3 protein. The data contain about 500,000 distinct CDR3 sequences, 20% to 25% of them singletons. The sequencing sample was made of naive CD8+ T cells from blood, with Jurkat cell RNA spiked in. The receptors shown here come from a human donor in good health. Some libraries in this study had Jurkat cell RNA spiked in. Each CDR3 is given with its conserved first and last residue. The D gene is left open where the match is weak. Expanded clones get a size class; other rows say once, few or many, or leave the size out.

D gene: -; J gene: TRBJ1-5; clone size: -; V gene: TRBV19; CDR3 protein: CASSIEWTQYSNQPQHF; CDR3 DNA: TGTGCCAGTAGTATAGAGTGGACACAATATAGCAATCAGCCCCAGCATTTT
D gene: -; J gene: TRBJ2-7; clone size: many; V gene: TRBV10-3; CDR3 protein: CAISESAGLPYEQYF; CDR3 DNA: TGTGCCATCAGTGAGTCTGCGGGATTGCCCTACGAGCAGTACTTC
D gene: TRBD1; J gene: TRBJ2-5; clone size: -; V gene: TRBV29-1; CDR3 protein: CSVVSWEDREETQYF; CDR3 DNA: TGCAGCGTTGTTTCTTGGGAGGACAGGGAAGAGACCCAGTACTTC
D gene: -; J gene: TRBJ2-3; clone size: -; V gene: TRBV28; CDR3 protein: CASSGYSGNTDTQYF; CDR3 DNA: TGTGCCAGCAGTGGATATAGCGGAAACACAGATACGCAGTATTTT
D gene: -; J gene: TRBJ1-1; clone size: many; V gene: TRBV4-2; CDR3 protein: CASSQGRTTNTEAFF; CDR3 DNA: TGTGCCAGCAGCCAAGGTAGGACGACGAACACTGAAGCTTTCTTT
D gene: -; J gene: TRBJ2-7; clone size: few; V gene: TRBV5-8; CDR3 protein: CASSALGPAYEQYF; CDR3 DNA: TGTGCCAGCAGCGCTTTGGGACCGGCCTACGAGCAGTACTTC
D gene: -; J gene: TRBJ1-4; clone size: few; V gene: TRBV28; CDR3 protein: CASSLAPWEKLFF; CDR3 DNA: TGTGCCAGCAGTTTAGCCCCATGGGAAAAACTGTTTTTT
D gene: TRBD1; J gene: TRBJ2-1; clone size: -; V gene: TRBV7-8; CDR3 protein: CASSSTPGQGVFNEQFF; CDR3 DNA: TGTGCCAGCAGCAGTACGCCGGGACAGGGTGTTTTCAATGAGCAGTTCTTC
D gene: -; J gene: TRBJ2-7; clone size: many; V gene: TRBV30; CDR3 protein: CAWSGTLEQYF; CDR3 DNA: TGTGCCTGGAGCGGGACCCTCGAGCAGTACTTC
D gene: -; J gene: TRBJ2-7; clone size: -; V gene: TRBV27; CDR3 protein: CASGTPYEQYF; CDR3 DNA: TGTGCCAGCGGGACCCCCTACGAGCAGTACTTC
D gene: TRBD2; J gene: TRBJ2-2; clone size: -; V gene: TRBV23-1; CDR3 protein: CASSQKRLAGRRDCRVGELFF; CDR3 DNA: TGCGCCAGCAGTCAAAAACGACTAGCGGGGCGGAGGGACTGTCGTGTCGGGGAGCTGTTTTTT
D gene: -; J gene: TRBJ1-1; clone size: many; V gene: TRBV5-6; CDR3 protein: CASSLEVMNTEAFF; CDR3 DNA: TGTGCCAGCAGCTTGGAGGTGATGAACACTGAAGCTTTCTTT
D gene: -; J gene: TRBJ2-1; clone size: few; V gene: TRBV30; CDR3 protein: CAWSPHPLPGDEQFF; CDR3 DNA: TGTGCCTGGAGTCCCCACCCCTTGCCCGGGGATGAGCAGTTCTTC
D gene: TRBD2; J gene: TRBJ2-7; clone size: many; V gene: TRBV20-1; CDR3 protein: CSARVVGLVYEQYF; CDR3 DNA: TGCAGTGCTAGAGTAGTGGGACTAGTCTACGAGCAGTACTTC
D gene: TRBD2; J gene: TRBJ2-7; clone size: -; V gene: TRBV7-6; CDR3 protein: CASSLPLAGGNEQYF; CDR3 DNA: TGTGCCAGCAGCCTACCCCTAGCGGGGGGTAACGAGCAGTACTTC
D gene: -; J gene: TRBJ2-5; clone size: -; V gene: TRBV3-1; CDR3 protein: CASSPTDSRKTQHF; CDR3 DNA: TGTGCCAGCAGCCCCACGGACAGTAGGAAGACCCAGCACTTC
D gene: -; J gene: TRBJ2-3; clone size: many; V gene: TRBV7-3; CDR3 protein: CASSLQVPDTQYF; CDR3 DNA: TGTGCCAGCAGCTTACAGGTTCCAGATACGCAGTATTTT
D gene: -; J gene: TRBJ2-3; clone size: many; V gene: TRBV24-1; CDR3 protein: CATSDPKRAPGLDTQYF; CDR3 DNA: TGTGCCACCAGTGATCCGAAACGCGCCCCAGGACTGGATACGCAGTATTTT
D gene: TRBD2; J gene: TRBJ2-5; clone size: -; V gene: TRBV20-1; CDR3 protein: CSARLAGVQETQYF; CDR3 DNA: TGCAGTGCTAGACTAGCGGGGGTACAAGAGACCCAGTACTTC
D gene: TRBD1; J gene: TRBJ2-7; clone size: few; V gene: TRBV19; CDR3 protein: CASSSGGQGSYEQYF; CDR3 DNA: TGTGCCAGTAGTAGCGGGGGACAGGGTTCCTACGAGCAGTACTTC
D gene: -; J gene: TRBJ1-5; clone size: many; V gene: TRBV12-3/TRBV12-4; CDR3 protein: CASSFGWGGQPQHF; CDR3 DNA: TGTGCCAGCAGTTTCGGCTGGGGTGGTCAGCCCCAGCATTTT
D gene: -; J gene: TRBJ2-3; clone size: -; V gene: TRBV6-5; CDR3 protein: CASSPTRGLATDTQYF; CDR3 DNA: TGTGCCAGCAGCCCTACGAGGGGATTAGCCACAGATACGCAGTATTTT
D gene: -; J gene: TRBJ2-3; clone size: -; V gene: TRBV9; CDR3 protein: CASSVGGGSGSWTDTQYF; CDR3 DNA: TGTGCCAGCAGCGTAGGGGGGGGCAGCGGGTCGTGGACAGATACGCAGTATTTT
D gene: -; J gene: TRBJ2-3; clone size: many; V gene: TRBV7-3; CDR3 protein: CASSAGLAGTDTQYF; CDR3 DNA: TGTGCCAGCAGCGCGGGGTTAGCGGGCACAGATACGCAGTATTTT
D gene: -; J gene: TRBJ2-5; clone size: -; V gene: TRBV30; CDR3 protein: CAWSVYHGETQYF; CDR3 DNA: TGTGCCTGGAGTGTATACCACGGAGAGACCCAGTACTTC
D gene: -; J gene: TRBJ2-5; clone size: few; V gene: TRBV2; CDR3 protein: CASSGLDDQETQYF; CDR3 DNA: TGTGCCAGCAGTGGGTTGGACGATCAAGAGACCCAGTACTTC
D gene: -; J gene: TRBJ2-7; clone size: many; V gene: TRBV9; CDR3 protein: CASSVAGGHEQYF; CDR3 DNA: TGTGCCAGCAGCGTAGCTGGAGGGCACGAGCAGTACTTC
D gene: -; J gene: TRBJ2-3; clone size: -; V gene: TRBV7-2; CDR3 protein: CASSLEAGAGTQYF; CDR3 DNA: TGTGCCAGCAGCTTAGAGGCAGGGGCAGGTACGCAGTATTTT
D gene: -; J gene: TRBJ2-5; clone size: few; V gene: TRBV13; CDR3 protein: CASSLGLALSQETQYF; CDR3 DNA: TGTGCCAGCAGCTTAGGACTAGCTCTGAGCCAAGAGACCCAGTACTTC
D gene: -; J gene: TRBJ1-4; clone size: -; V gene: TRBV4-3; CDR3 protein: CASSQDRQGGADEKLFF; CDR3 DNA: TGCGCCAGCAGCCAAGATCGCCAGGGCGGGGCTGATGAAAAACTGTTTTTT
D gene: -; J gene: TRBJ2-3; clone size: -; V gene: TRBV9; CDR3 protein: CAGSAASLDTQYF; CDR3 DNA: TGTGCCGGCAGCGCGGCTAGCCTTGATACGCAGTATTTT
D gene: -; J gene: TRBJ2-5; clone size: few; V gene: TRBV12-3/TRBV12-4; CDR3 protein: CASSTQGETQYF; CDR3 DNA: TGTGCCAGCAGTACGCAGGGGGAGACCCAGTACTTC
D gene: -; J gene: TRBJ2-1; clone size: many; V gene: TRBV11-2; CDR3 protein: CASTPGTEQFF; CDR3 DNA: TGTGCCAGCACCCCTGGAACTGAGCAGTTCTTC
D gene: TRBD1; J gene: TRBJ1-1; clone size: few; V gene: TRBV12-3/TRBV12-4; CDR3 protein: CASSPTGPEAFF; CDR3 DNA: TGTGCCAGCAGTCCGACAGGGCCTGAAGCTTTCTTT
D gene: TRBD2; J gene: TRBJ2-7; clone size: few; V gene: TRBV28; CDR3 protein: CASNLAGGSYEQYF; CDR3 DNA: TGTGCCAGCAACCTAGCGGGAGGGTCCTACGAGCAGTACTTC
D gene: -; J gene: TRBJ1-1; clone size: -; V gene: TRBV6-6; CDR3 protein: CASSYSTGVEAFF; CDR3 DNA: TGTGCCAGCAGTTACTCGACTGGGGTAGAAGCTTTCTTT
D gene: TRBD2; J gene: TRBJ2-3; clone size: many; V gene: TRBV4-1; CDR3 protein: CASSQVSGIGSDTQYF; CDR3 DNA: TGCGCCAGCAGCCAAGTGAGCGGGATTGGTTCCGATACGCAGTATTTT
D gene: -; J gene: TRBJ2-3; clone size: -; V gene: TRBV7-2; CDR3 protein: CASGLTSVYTDTQYF; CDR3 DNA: TGTGCCAGCGGCTTAACGTCTGTCTACACAGATACGCAGTATTTT
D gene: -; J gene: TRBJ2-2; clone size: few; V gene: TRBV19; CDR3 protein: CASSPPYLPPPGELFF; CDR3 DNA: TGTGCCAGTAGCCCCCCCTACCTTCCCCCTCCCGGGGAGCTGTTTTTT
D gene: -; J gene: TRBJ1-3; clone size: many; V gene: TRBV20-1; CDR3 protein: CSARVQLGDTIYF; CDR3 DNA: TGCAGTGCTAGAGTCCAGTTAGGAGACACCATATATTTT
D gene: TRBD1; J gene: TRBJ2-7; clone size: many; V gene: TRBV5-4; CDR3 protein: CASSRPDSNRDRGYEQYF; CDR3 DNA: TGTGCCAGCAGCCGGCCCGACTCCAACCGGGACAGGGGTTACGAGCAGTACTTC
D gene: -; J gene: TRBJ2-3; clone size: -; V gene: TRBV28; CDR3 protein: CASARAPLDTDTQYF; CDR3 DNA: TGTGCCAGCGCACGGGCCCCTCTAGACACAGATACGCAGTATTTT
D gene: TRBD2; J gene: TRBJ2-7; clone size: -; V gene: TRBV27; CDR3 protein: CASSPPGLAVDEQYF; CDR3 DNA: TGTGCCAGCAGTCCGCCGGGACTAGCGGTTGACGAGCAGTACTTC
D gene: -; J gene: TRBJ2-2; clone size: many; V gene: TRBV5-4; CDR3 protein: CASSHTGELFF; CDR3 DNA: TGTGCCAGCAGCCACACCGGGGAGCTGTTTTTT
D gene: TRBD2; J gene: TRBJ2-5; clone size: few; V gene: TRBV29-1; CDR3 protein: CSVEAPTAGTSGVVAETQYF; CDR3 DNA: TGCAGCGTTGAAGCCCCGACAGCCGGGACTAGCGGGGTCGTCGCGGAGACCCAGTACTTC
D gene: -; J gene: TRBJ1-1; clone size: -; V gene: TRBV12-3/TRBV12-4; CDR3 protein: CASWGGGTEAFF; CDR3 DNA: TGTGCCTCCTGGGGGGGGGGCACTGAAGCTTTCTTT